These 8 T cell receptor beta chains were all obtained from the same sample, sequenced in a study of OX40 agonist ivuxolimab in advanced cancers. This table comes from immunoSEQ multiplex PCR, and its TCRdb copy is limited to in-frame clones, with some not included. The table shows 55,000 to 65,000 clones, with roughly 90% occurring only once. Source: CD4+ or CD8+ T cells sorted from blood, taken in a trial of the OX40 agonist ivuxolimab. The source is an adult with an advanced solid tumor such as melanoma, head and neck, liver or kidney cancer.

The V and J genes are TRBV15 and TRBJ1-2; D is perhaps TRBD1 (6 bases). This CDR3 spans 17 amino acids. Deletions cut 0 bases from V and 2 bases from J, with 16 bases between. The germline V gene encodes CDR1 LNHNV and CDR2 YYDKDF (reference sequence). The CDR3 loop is CATSRDSGTLLNYGYTF. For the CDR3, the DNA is TGTGCCACCAGCAGAGATTCCGGGACACTGCTAAACTATGGCTACACCTTC. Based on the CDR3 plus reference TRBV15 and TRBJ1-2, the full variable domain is DAMVIQNPRYQVTQFGKPVTLSCSQTLNHNVMYWYQQKSSQAPKLLFHYYDKDFNNEADTPDNFQSRRPNTSFCFLDIRSPGLGDTAMYLCATSRDSGTLLNYGYTFGSGTRLTVV.

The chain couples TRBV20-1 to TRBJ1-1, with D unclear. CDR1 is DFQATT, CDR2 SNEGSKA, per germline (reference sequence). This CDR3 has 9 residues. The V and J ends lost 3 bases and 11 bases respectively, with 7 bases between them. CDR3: CSARNGAFF. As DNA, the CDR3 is TGCAGTGCTAGGAATGGTGCTTTCTTT.

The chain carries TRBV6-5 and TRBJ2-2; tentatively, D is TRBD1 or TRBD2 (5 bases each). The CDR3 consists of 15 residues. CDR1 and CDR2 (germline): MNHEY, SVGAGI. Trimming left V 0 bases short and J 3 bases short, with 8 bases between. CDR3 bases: TGTGCCAGCAGTTACTCGACGGGGCACACCGGGGAGCTGTTTTTT. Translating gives CASSYSTGHTGELFF.

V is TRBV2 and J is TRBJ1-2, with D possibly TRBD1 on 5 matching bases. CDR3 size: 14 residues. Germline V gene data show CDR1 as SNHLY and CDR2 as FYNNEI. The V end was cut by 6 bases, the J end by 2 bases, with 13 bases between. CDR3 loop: CASSGTDWNYGYTF. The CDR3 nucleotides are TGTGCCAGCAGCGGGACGGATTGGAACTATGGCTACACCTTC.

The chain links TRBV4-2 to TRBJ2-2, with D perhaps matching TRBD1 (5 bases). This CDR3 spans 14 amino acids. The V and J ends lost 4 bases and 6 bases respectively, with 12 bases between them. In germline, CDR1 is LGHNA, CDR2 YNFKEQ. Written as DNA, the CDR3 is TGTGCCAGCAGCCCCGGACATTCCGCCGGGGAGCTGTTTTTT. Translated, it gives CASSPGHSAGELFF.

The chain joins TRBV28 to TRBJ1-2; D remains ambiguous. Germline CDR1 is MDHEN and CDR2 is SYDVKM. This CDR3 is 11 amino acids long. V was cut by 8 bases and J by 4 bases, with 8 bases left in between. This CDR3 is CASGTIYGYTF. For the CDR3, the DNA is TGTGCCAGCGGTACCATCTATGGCTACACCTTC.

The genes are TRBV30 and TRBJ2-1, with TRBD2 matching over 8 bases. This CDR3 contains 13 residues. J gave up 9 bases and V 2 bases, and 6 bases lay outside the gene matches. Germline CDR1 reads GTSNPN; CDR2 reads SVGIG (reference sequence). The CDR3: CAWSWAGGTEQFF. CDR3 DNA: TGTGCCTGGAGTTGGGCGGGAGGAACTGAGCAGTTCTTC. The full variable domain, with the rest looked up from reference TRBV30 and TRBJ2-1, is SQTIHQWPATLVQPVGSPLSLECTVEGTSNPNLYWYRQAAGRGLQLLFYSVGIGQISSEVPQNLSASRPQDRQFILSSKKLLLSDSGFYLCAWSWAGGTEQFFGPGTRLTVL.

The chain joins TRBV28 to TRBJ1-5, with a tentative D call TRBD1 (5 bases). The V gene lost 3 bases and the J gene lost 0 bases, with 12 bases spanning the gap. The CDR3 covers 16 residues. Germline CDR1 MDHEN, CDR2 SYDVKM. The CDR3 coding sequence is TGTGCCAGCAGTTTGAGGGGAGGGTTTAGCAATCAGCCCCAGCATTTT. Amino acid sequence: CASSLRGGFSNQPQHF.